This T cell receptor beta chain was sequenced for a study of immune heterogeneity within non-small cell lung tumors. In a multiplex PCR, 32 V and 13 J primers amplified TCR beta CDR3. Via MiXCR, TCRdb re-called the multiplex PCR reads, giving one row per CDR3 protein. The table has under 15,000 distinct CDR3 sequences, about 23% seen once. Template material comprised bulk tumor genomic DNA at around 600 ng per sample. Several biopsies were collected from each primary tumor during surgery. They were spaced as far apart as possible within the tumor mass. Those enrolled were patients newly diagnosed with untreated non-small cell lung cancer and undergoing curative surgery. The donor pool consisted of newly diagnosed non-small cell lung cancer patients who were having surgery with curative intent. This clonotype was found many times. Sequencing input: lung tumor tissue. This sequence was found in a man aged 45-60 years with non-small cell lung cancer.

The DNA of the CDR3 is TGTGCCAGCAGCGAGAGGGCTTATGAGCAGTTCTTC. It yields the protein CASSERAYEQFF. This sequence joins TRBV28 and TRBJ2-1, with TRBD2 as a possible D gene (5 bases). From germline, CDR1 is MDHEN and CDR2 SYDVKM. The V and J ends lost 6 bases and 8 bases respectively, with 11 bases between them. The CDR3 contains 12 residues.